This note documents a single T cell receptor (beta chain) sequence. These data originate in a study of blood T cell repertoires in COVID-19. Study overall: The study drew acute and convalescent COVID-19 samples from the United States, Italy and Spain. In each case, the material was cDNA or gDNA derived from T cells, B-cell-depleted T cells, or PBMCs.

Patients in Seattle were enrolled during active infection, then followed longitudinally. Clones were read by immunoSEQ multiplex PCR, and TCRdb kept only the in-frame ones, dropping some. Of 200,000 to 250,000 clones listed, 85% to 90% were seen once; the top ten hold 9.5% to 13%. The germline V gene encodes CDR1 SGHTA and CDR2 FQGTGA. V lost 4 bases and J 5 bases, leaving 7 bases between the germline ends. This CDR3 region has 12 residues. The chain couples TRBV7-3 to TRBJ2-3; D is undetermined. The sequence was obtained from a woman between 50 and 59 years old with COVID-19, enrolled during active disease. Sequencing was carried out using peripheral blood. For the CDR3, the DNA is TGTGCCAGCAGCTCCTCGGGAGATACGCAGTATTTT. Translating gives CASSSSGDTQYF.